The next 17 T cell receptor beta chains were all read from a single sample in a study of shared clonotypes between healthy human individuals. Here immunoSEQ multiplex PCR was the method, and the copy in TCRdb shows in-frame clones only, minus some. The sample yields approximately 1.4 million clones, about 98% seen once. Sequenced input: naive CD4+ T cells sorted from blood. Documented subset: CD45RA+ positively selected. These receptors originate from a man aged 25-45 years in good health.

This chain joins TRBV15 and TRBJ1-2, with TRBD1 matching 9 bases. The junction had 5 bases not matched to a gene; V was cut back by 0 bases and J by 6 bases. CDR3 size: 15 residues. CDR1 and CDR2 from the germline V gene are LNHNV and YYDKDF (reference sequence). The CDR3 DNA is TGTGCCACCAGCAGAGATGTAACAGGGGGCAATGGCTACACCTTC. Amino acids: CATSRDVTGGNGYTF.

This chain links TRBV11-3 with TRBJ2-5; 11 bases match TRBD1. The J segment lost 3 bases and the V segment lost 5 bases, leaving 2 bases of the junction unmatched. This CDR3 spans 14 amino acids. Germline V gene sequence: CDR1 SGHNT, CDR2 YENEEA. Written as DNA, the CDR3 is TGTGCCAGCAGCCAGGGACAGGGGGAAGAGACCCAGTACTTC. The encoded protein is CASSQGQGEETQYF.

The rearrangement joins TRBV30 to TRBJ1-5; D ambiguous. CDR3 size: 13 residues. Trimming left V 5 bases short and J 3 bases short, with 11 bases between. The germline V gene has CDR1 GTSNPN and CDR2 SVGIG (reference sequence). The CDR3 DNA is TGTGCCTGGGGGCGCCGGGACAATCAGCCCCAGCATTTT. Amino acid sequence: CAWGRRDNQPQHF.

The V gene is TRBV5-1, the J gene TRBJ2-7; D is perhaps TRBD1 (5 bases). The germline V and J ends were trimmed by 7 bases and 1 base, with 15 bases remaining between them. Germline lookup yields CDR1 SGHRS and CDR2 YFSETQ. The CDR3 extends over 14 amino acids. In DNA form, the CDR3 reads TGCGCCAGCGTAATCAGGGCCTTTTCCTACGAGCAGTACTTC. This codes for CASVIRAFSYEQYF.

The J gene is TRBJ2-3, the V gene TRBV29-1, with 9 bases that match TRBD2. From germline, CDR1 is SQVTM and CDR2 ANQGSEA. This CDR3 spans 20 amino acids. CDR3 sequence: CIAKGLAGESWTSGTDTQYF. CDR3 sequence (DNA): TGCATAGCAAAAGGATTAGCGGGAGAGTCTTGGACCTCGGGCACAGATACGCAGTATTTT.

The rearrangement uses TRBV6-1 and TRBJ1-5; a possible D gene is TRBD1 (6 bases). The germline gives CDR1 MNHNS, CDR2 SASEGT. The CDR3 covers 15 residues. Trimming left V 7 bases short and J 0 bases short, with 13 bases between. The CDR3: CASTWGAHSNQPQHF. The DNA of the CDR3 is TGTGCCAGCACGTGGGGGGCCCATAGCAATCAGCCCCAGCATTTT.

A note on this clone: This sample also contains other DNA sequences that code for the same CDR3. The gene calls are TRBV7-9 and TRBJ2-1; D is ambiguous. The length of the CDR3 is 10 residues. CDR1 is SEHNR, CDR2 FQNEAQ, per germline (reference sequence). Trimming shortened V by 6 bases and J by 5 bases, and 2 bases separated the two germline ends. The CDR3 protein is CASRDNEQFF. DNA of the CDR3: TGTGCCAGCAGGGACAATGAGCAGTTCTTC.

The V call is TRBV5-4, the J call TRBJ1-2; 7 nucleotides match TRBD1. Germline lookup yields CDR1 SGHNT and CDR2 YYREEE (reference sequence). J gave up 8 bases and V 4 bases, and 8 bases lay outside the gene matches. This CDR3 is 13 amino acids long. CDR3: CASSAGTARGYTF. In nucleotides, the CDR3 is TGTGCCAGCAGCGCCGGGACAGCACGCGGCTACACCTTC.

CDR3 sequence reads: CAWIDRGGGYTF. CDR3 sequence (DNA): TGTGCCTGGATAGACAGGGGAGGAGGCTACACCTTC. The V gene is TRBV30, the J gene TRBJ1-2, with 8 nucleotides matching TRBD1. CDR1 is GTSNPN, CDR2 SVGIG, per germline (reference sequence). The length of the CDR3 is 12 residues. V lost 4 bases to trimming and J lost 8 bases; unmatched junction nucleotides: 6.

The chain employs TRBV6-5 and TRBJ2-1; TRBD2 aligns across 7 bases. Germline V CDR1 and CDR2: MNHEY, SVGAGI. The trim removed 2 bases at V and 3 bases at J, leaving 4 bases unmatched. This CDR3 has 15 residues. CDR3 coding DNA: TGTGCCAGCAGTTACGCGGGAGTGGGCTACAATGAGCAGTTCTTC. This translates into CASSYAGVGYNEQFF.

The chain joins TRBV18 to TRBJ2-5, with 7 bases fitting TRBD1. The V gene's germline CDR1 is KGHSH and CDR2 LQKENI. The CDR3 sequence is 14 residues long. V lost 3 bases and J lost 5; bases outside the gene matches: 6. The CDR3 spells CASSPLDRVETQYF. Written as DNA, the CDR3 is TGTGCCAGCTCACCTCTAGACAGGGTCGAGACCCAGTACTTC.

This clone was observed a single time. The chain carries TRBV29-1 and TRBJ2-2, with TRBD2 matching over 8 bases. Germline CDR1 and CDR2: SQVTM and ANQGSEA. The CDR3 is made up of 17 amino acids. The J segment lost 0 bases and the V segment lost 6 bases, leaving 12 bases of the junction unmatched. Written as DNA, the CDR3 is TGCAGCGTGGGGGGCTGGGGTAGCGGGACGAACACCGGGGAGCTGTTTTTT. Translation: CSVGGWGSGTNTGELFF.

V and J are TRBV5-1 and TRBJ2-7; D is ambiguous. The CDR3 totals 13 residues. From germline, CDR1 is SGHRS and CDR2 YFSETQ. Trimming cost V 4 bases and J 0 bases, with 8 bases left between them. CDR3 sequence reads: CASSRPASYEQYF. CDR3 sequence (DNA): TGCGCCAGCAGCCGCCCGGCCTCCTACGAGCAGTACTTC.

The chain combines TRBV19 with TRBJ2-5, with 8 bases identical to TRBD1. CDR1 LNHDA and CDR2 SQIVND come from the germline V gene (reference sequence). This CDR3 has 14 residues. Losses at the gene ends were 5 bases for V and 9 bases for J; bases not matched to a gene: 11. The chain's CDR3 is CASSALDRGKAQYF. In DNA form, the CDR3 reads TGTGCCAGTAGTGCTTTAGACAGGGGTAAAGCCCAGTACTTC.

The table lists this clone with a count of one. The chain couples TRBV1 to TRBJ2-1; the table's D gene call, TRBD2, was not cross checked with the DNA. TRBV1 is a pseudogene segment. The CDR3 consists of 16 residues. CDR3 coding DNA: TGCACCAGCAGCCAAGAGGGGACTAGCGCTTACAATGAGCAGTTCTTC. Translation gives CTSSQEGTSAYNEQFF.

The chain uses TRBV5-1 and TRBJ2-6; possible D gene TRBD1, 5 bases. V shed 5 bases and J shed 1 base, with 13 bases lying between them. CDR3 length: 16 residues. CDR1 is SGHRS, CDR2 YFSETQ, per germline. The CDR3 coding sequence is TGCGCCAGCAGAACTGACAGCACGTCTGGGGCCAACGTCCTGACTTTC. Protein product: CASRTDSTSGANVLTF.

This clone was recorded once. The chain couples TRBV6-5 to TRBJ2-2; 8 bases fit TRBD2. Germline V gene data show CDR1 as MNHEY and CDR2 as SVGAGI. This CDR3 region has 12 residues. V lost 8 bases to trimming and J lost 8 bases; unmatched junction nucleotides: 4. The CDR3 sequence: CASRREGGELFF. The CDR3, as DNA: TGTGCCAGCCGTCGGGAGGGTGGGGAGCTGTTTTTT.